This T cell receptor (beta chain) came from a study of blood T cell repertoires in COVID-19. Whole-study context: The United States, Italy and Spain supplied acute and convalescent COVID-19 samples. T cells, B-cell-depleted T cells, or PBMCs supplied cDNA or gDNA.

Participant ages covered about 18 to 95 years across 24 US areas. Assignments of participants to cohorts depended upon their own reported clinical history. The length of the CDR3 is 11 residues. With 8 bases clipped from V and 4 bases from J, the junction kept 0 bases outside the gene matches. Germline V gene sequence: CDR1 WNHNN, CDR2 SYGVQD (reference sequence). TCRdb's copy holds only in-frame clones and misses some; the assay was immunoSEQ multiplex PCR. The sample holds approximately 360,000 clones; 88% are singletons and the top ten take more than 0.9%. The receptor's source is a woman in her 30s with acute COVID-19. The sequenced sample was PBMCs or T cells enriched from blood (not recorded which). The genes are TRBV10-1 and TRBJ2-7, with 9 positions matching TRBD1. Written as DNA, the CDR3 is TGCGCCAGCGGACAGGGGTACGAGCAGTACTTC. The encoded protein is CASGQGYEQYF.